This T cell receptor beta chain derives from a study of T cells in Graves' hyperthyroidism and ophthalmopathy. General study findings and limits: Peripheral blood also featured most of the thyroid clonotypes expanded above 0.001.

This clonotype was counted a few times. Its antigen is as yet unknown. The CDR3 totals 13 residues. V lost 5 bases and J lost 6, with 10 bases in between. Germline V gene sequence: CDR1 SGHTA, CDR2 FQGNSA. It was RNA transcripts that yielded the amplified TCR beta CDR3 regions. The HTBI primer set was used in a first-round RT-PCR of the TCR CDR3. TCRdb re-analysed the multiplex PCR reads in MiXCR, keeping a single row per CDR3 protein. The data hold 600,000 to 700,000 distinct CDR3 sequences, with about 45% observed a single time. V usage is TRBV7-2 and J usage is TRBJ1-4; D remains ambiguous. This TCR came from an adult man with Graves' disease, either hyperthyroidism or ophthalmopathy (not recorded which). The sample was peripheral blood or thyroid tissue (not recorded which). CDR3 residues: CASSQPWDEKLFF. The CDR3 DNA sequence: TGTGCCAGCAGCCAGCCCTGGGATGAAAAACTGTTTTTT.